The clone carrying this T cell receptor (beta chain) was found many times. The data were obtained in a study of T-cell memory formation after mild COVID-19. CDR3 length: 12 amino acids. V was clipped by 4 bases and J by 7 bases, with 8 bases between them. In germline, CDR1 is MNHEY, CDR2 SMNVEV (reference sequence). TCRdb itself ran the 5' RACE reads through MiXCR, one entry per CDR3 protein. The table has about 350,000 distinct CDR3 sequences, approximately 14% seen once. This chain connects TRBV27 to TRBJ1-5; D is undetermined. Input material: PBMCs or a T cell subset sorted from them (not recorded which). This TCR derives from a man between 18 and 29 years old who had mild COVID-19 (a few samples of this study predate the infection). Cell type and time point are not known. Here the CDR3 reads CASSYHGQPQHF. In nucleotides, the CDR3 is TGTGCCAGCAGTTATCATGGCCAGCCCCAGCATTTT.